Only a few counts were recorded for the clone carrying this T cell receptor beta chain. Its antigen is currently unknown. This record comes from a study of T cell responses to AZD1222 COVID-19 vaccine. General observations from the study: Epitopes outside B.1.351 and B.1.1.7 mutated regions reportedly drew nearly half of spike TCRs. Repertoire sampling happened only post peak T cell response. A mostly white British donor set with more females was recruited, and clonal diversity was possibly underestimated.

This table comes from immunoSEQ multiplex PCR, and its TCRdb copy is limited to in-frame clones, with some not included. Of about 150,000 clones listed, roughly nine tenths were seen once; the top ten hold roughly 5%. The V segment lost 0 bases and the J segment 1 base; nucleotides outside the gene matches: 3. CDR1 and CDR2 (germline): SGHRS, YFSETQ. CDR3 length: 16 residues. This TCR was recovered from an adult in good health. The specimen comprised peripheral blood, sampled on day 0 of MenACWY control vaccination. The J gene is TRBJ2-2, the V gene TRBV5-1, with TRBD2 matching 7 bases. The CDR3 spells CASSLVSSGNTGELFF. As DNA, the CDR3 is TGCGCCAGCAGCTTGGTGTCTAGCGGGAACACCGGGGAGCTGTTTTTT.